The rows below give T cell receptor beta chains drawn from one sample of a study of blood T cell repertoires in COVID-19. Clones were read by immunoSEQ multiplex PCR, and TCRdb kept only the in-frame ones, dropping some. The table has some 80,000 clones, about 70% seen once; the top ten hold less than 20%. The sequenced material came from peripheral blood. The origin of the receptors is a woman aged 80 or over with active or convalescent COVID-19. The CDR3 runs from the conserved cysteine through the conserved F or W. The D gene is left open where the match is weak. Expanded clones are given a class, and other clones once, few, many or no size at all.

CDR3: CASSPRGGGGGNYGYTF
DNA: TGCGCCAGCAGCCCTAGGGGTGGCGGCGGGGGTAACTATGGCTACACCTTC
J: TRBJ1-2
D: NA
V: TRBV4-1
size: NA

CDR3: CASSLTGQNQPQHF
DNA: TGTGCCAGCAGCCTCACAGGGCAGAATCAGCCCCAGCATTTT
J: TRBJ1-5
D: NA
V: TRBV5-5
size: NA

CDR3: CASTRNRDPVF
DNA: TGTGCCAGCACCAGAAACAGGGACCCAGTCTTC
J: TRBJ2-1
D: NA
V: TRBV2
size: NA

CDR3: CASSLEQVRQPQHF
DNA: TGTGCCAGCAGTTTAGAACAGGTTCGTCAGCCCCAGCATTTT
J: TRBJ1-5
D: NA
V: TRBV28
size: NA

CDR3: CASSLNFVTDTQYF
DNA: TGCGCCAGCAGCCTTAATTTTGTCACAGATACGCAGTATTTT
J: TRBJ2-3
D: NA
V: TRBV5-1
size: NA

CDR3: CASSNLGGPTTEAFF
DNA: TGTGCCAGCAGTAATTTGGGTGGGCCGACAACTGAAGCTTTCTTT
J: TRBJ1-1
D: NA
V: TRBV7-6
size: NA

CDR3: CASGTGGDQPQHF
DNA: TGTGCCAGCGGGACAGGAGGAGATCAGCCCCAGCATTTT
J: TRBJ1-5
D: TRBD1
V: TRBV6-5
size: NA

CDR3: CACTPGGAFF
DNA: TGTGCCTGCACACCAGGGGGAGCTTTCTTT
J: TRBJ1-1
D: TRBD1
V: TRBV30
size: NA

CDR3: CASSLIDREVFF
DNA: TGTGCCAGCAGCTTAATCGACAGGGAGGTGTTTTTT
J: TRBJ1-4
D: TRBD1
V: TRBV7-2
size: NA

CDR3: CASSLERPGDLYNEQFF
DNA: TGTGCCAGCAGCTTAGAGCGGCCAGGGGACCTATACAATGAGCAGTTCTTC
J: TRBJ2-1
D: NA
V: TRBV7-9
size: many

CDR3: CASSISGGYEQYF
DNA: TGCGCCAGCAGCATTAGCGGGGGATACGAGCAGTACTTC
J: TRBJ2-7
D: TRBD2
V: TRBV5-1
size: NA

CDR3: CASSDGVGEKLFF
DNA: TGTGCCAGCAGTGACGGGGTAGGGGAAAAACTGTTTTTT
J: TRBJ1-4
D: NA
V: TRBV6-1
size: NA

CDR3: CASSRGWERLNQPQHF
DNA: TGTGCCAGCAGCCGTGGGTGGGAGAGGCTCAATCAGCCCCAGCATTTT
J: TRBJ1-5
D: NA
V: TRBV28
size: NA

CDR3: CASSRAEGYGYTF
DNA: TGTGCCAGCAGCCGGGCGGAGGGCTATGGCTACACCTTC
J: TRBJ1-2
D: NA
V: TRBV5-6
size: once

CDR3: CASRTKGGNYEQYF
DNA: TGTGCCAGCAGGACCAAGGGGGGGAACTACGAGCAGTACTTC
J: TRBJ2-7
D: NA
V: TRBV25-1
size: NA

CDR3: CASSTFSGGRSQETQYF
DNA: TGTGCCAGCAGTACCTTCTCGGGGGGGCGTTCCCAAGAGACCCAGTACTTC
J: TRBJ2-5
D: TRBD2
V: TRBV6-2/TRBV6-3
size: NA

CDR3: CASSYLRVGEQFF
DNA: TGTGCCAGCAGTTACCTCAGGGTAGGTGAGCAGTTCTTC
J: TRBJ2-1
D: NA
V: TRBV6-5
size: NA

CDR3: CASSQGVKTPSQETQYF
DNA: TGCGCCAGCAGCCAAGGCGTTAAGACACCCTCTCAAGAGACCCAGTACTTC
J: TRBJ2-5
D: NA
V: TRBV4-3
size: NA

CDR3: CASGTENEKLFF
DNA: TGTGCCAGTGGGACAGAGAATGAAAAACTGTTTTTT
J: TRBJ1-4
D: TRBD1
V: TRBV2
size: NA

CDR3: CASSLDAWGNTIYF
DNA: TGTGCCAGCAGCTTAGATGCGTGGGGAAACACCATATATTTT
J: TRBJ1-3
D: NA
V: TRBV11-2
size: NA